The source of this T cell receptor (beta chain) is a study of blood T cell repertoires in COVID-19. About the study: The cDNA or gDNA used as material had been derived from T cells, B-cell-depleted T cells, or PBMCs.

Only in-frame clones appear in the TCRdb table, and some are missing; sequencing was by immunoSEQ multiplex PCR. Found here are some 250,000 clones, roughly 80% of them singletons; the top ten hold roughly 7.9%. Sequencing used peripheral blood. The receptor was isolated from a woman of 80 years or more with acute or convalescent COVID-19.

In nucleotides, the CDR3 is TGTGCCAGCAGTCCCCCCGGGACAGGGTTCGAGAATGGCTACACCTTC. It translates to CASSPPGTGFENGYTF. This chain links TRBV7-9 with TRBJ1-2, with 9 nucleotides matching TRBD1. V was pared by 6 bases and J by 6 bases, with 14 bases of the junction left unmatched. The CDR3 extends over 16 amino acids. From germline, CDR1 is SEHNR and CDR2 FQNEAQ (reference sequence).